Each of the 4 T cell receptor beta chains below was sequenced from the same sample in a study of T-cell memory formation after mild COVID-19. TCRdb processed the 5' RACE reads anew with MiXCR; each CDR3 protein has one entry. The sample lists 110,000 or so distinct CDR3 sequences; roughly 20% were seen once. The specimen sequenced was PBMCs or a T cell subset sorted from them (not recorded which). These receptors were obtained from a man aged 18 to 29 who had mild COVID-19 (a few samples of this study predate the infection). Cell type and time point are not known.

The V gene is TRBV4-1, the J gene TRBJ2-7; the match to TRBD1 covers 9 bases. Germline V CDR1 and CDR2: MGHRA, YSYEKL. This CDR3 has 17 residues. With V trimmed by 1 base and J by 2 bases, 9 bases remained unmatched. CDR3 region: CASSQATFGQGTYEQYF. In DNA, the CDR3 is TGCGCCAGCAGCCAAGCTACTTTTGGACAGGGGACCTACGAGCAGTACTTC.

This clonotype was seen a few times. V is TRBV18 and J is TRBJ2-2; 8 bases line up with TRBD1. Trimming cost V 3 bases and J 5 bases; bases outside gene matches: 5. The CDR3 length is 15 residues. In germline, CDR1 is KGHSH, CDR2 LQKENI. This CDR3 reads CASSPGQVETGELFF. Written as DNA, the CDR3 is TGTGCCAGCTCACCGGGACAGGTCGAAACCGGGGAGCTGTTTTTT.

The J gene is TRBJ1-6, the V gene TRBV12-3 or TRBV12-4; no definite D call. The CDR3 contains 14 residues. V was shortened by 6 bases and J by 9 bases, with 15 bases between the two germline ends. The CDR3 nucleotides read TGTGCCAGCAGCTTGGCGCGTCCTACTTCACCCCTCCACTTT. This codes for CASSLARPTSPLHF.

The chain couples TRBV28 to TRBJ2-1, with 7 nucleotides matching TRBD1. The V gene end was trimmed by 9 bases and the J gene end by 0 bases; junction bases not matched to a gene: 11. This CDR3 has 16 residues. Germline V CDR1 and CDR2: MDHEN, SYDVKM. The CDR3 region has the DNA TGTGCCAGTCAGCGACAGGGAAGGAGCTCCTACAATGAGCAGTTCTTC. Encoded protein: CASQRQGRSSYNEQFF. Full variable domain (rest looked up from reference TRBV28 and TRBJ2-1): DVKVTQSSRYLVKRTGEKVFLECVQDMDHENMFWYRQDPGLGLRLIYFSYDVKMKEKGDIPEGYSVSREKKERFSLILESASTNQTSMYLCASQRQGRSSYNEQFFGPGTRLTVL.